The 24 T cell receptor beta chains below come from one sample, sequenced in a study of T cell responses to AZD1222 COVID-19 vaccine. Profiled with immunoSEQ multiplex PCR; TCRdb holds only in-frame clones, not every one. The sample yields around 100,000 clones, roughly 88% seen once. The sequenced sample was peripheral blood, obtained on day 0 of AZD1222 vaccination. The origin of the receptors is an adult in good health.

The chain combines TRBV28 with TRBJ1-1, with TRBD1 as a possible D gene (5 bases). Germline CDR1 reads MDHEN; CDR2 reads SYDVKM. The CDR3 has 17 residues. V was trimmed by 5 bases and J by 3 bases, leaving 22 bases between them. CDR3 amino acids: CASSPPGTPGRDTEAFF. CDR3 in DNA: TGTGCCAGCAGTCCCCCCGGGACTCCGGGGAGGGACACTGAAGCTTTCTTT.

V usage is TRBV29-1 and J usage is TRBJ2-2; D unclear. The CDR3 spans 12 residues. Per the germline V gene, CDR1 is SQVTM and CDR2 is ANQGSEA. Trimming left V 3 bases short and J 3 bases short, with 5 bases between. CDR3 amino acids: CSVEPDTGELFF. DNA of the CDR3: TGCAGCGTTGAGCCAGACACCGGGGAGCTGTTTTTT.

The chain is built from TRBV18 and TRBJ2-3; D not resolved. In germline, CDR1 is KGHSH, CDR2 LQKENI. The germline V and J ends were trimmed by 4 bases and 2 bases, with 10 bases remaining between them. The CDR3 covers 14 residues. This chain's CDR3 is CASSRAYNTDTQYF. CDR3 coding DNA: TGTGCCAGCTCACGAGCTTATAACACAGATACGCAGTATTTT.

This chain uses TRBV7-3 with TRBJ2-1, with 10 bases aligning to TRBD2. Germline V gives CDR1 SGHTA, CDR2 FQGTGA. Trimming removed 1 base from V and 1 base from J; junction bases left unmatched: 4. The CDR3 consists of 17 residues. CDR3 nucleotides: TGTGCCAGCAGCTTAATGGGTAGCGGGGGGTCCTACAATGAGCAGTTCTTC. Residues: CASSLMGSGGSYNEQFF.

The chain uses TRBV4-2 and TRBJ1-2; maybe TRBD1 (5 bases). CDR1 is LGHNA and CDR2 is YNFKEQ in the germline V gene. Trimming took off 0 bases at V and 8 bases at J, with 13 bases between the two ends. This CDR3 has 14 amino acids. CDR3: CASSQDIGTWGYTF. The CDR3 DNA follows: TGTGCCAGCAGCCAAGATATTGGGACGTGGGGCTACACCTTC.

The chain combines TRBV6-2 or TRBV6-3 with TRBJ1-5; 7 bases line up with TRBD1. The CDR3 totals 13 residues. Germline V CDR1 and CDR2: MNHEY, SVGEGT. Trimming cost V 4 bases and J 5 bases; bases outside gene matches: 2. DNA of the CDR3: TGTGCCAGCAGTTCCAGGGGGTATCAGCCCCAGCATTTT. Protein: CASSSRGYQPQHF.

The J gene is TRBJ1-6, the V gene TRBV6-2 or TRBV6-3, with 7 bases fitting TRBD1. There are 15 residues in the CDR3. With V trimmed by 5 bases and J by 6 bases, 7 bases remained unmatched. Germline V gives CDR1 MNHEY, CDR2 SVGEGT. The CDR3 DNA is TGTGCCAGCAGTGATCCGGACAGGCCTAATTCACCCCTCCACTTT. As protein: CASSDPDRPNSPLHF.

The chain employs TRBV12-3 or TRBV12-4 and TRBJ1-3; the D is unclear. V was cut by 2 bases and J by 4 bases, with 6 bases left in between. This CDR3 comprises 13 residues. The CDR3 DNA is TGTGCCAGCAGTTTAACAGAGGGAAACACCATATATTTT. Protein product: CASSLTEGNTIYF.

The DNA for the CDR3 is TGTGCCAGCAGGCCCGAGGGGCCAGGGACAGGGAACCATGGCTACACCTTC. Protein: CASRPEGPGTGNHGYTF. The rearrangement joins TRBV7-9 to TRBJ1-2; TRBD1 agrees at 9 bases. V trimming: 6 bases; J trimming: 6 bases; junction bases outside the gene matches: 17. CDR3 length equals 17 residues. The germline gives CDR1 SEHNR, CDR2 FQNEAQ (reference sequence).

The chain combines TRBV10-1 with TRBJ2-3, with a tentative D call TRBD2 (7 bases). The germline V and J ends were trimmed by 5 bases and 7 bases, with 31 bases remaining between them. Looked up from germline, CDR1 is WNHNN and CDR2 is SYGVQD (reference sequence). The CDR3 extends over 19 amino acids. The CDR3, as DNA: TGCGCCAGCAGTAAGACTCGGGGCGGGAGCCCCCAGGGGATATATACGCAGTATTTT. Protein: CASSKTRGGSPQGIYTQYF.

This clone was seen once. The rearrangement links TRBV4-2 to TRBJ1-5; D is perhaps TRBD1 (5 bases). Between the trimmed V and J ends, which lost 3 bases and 6 bases, there was a span of 15 bases. CDR1 is LGHNA and CDR2 is YNFKEQ in the germline V gene. This CDR3 contains 15 residues. Written as DNA, the CDR3 is TGTGCCAGCAGCCAGGGAGCGGCAGGGAGTCAGCCCCAGCATTTT. Protein sequence: CASSQGAAGSQPQHF.

This clone appeared a single time. V is TRBV5-4 and J is TRBJ2-1, with TRBD2 matching 9 bases. Germline loops: CDR1 SGHNT, CDR2 YYREEE (reference sequence). CDR3 length equals 14 residues. The trim removed 0 bases at V and 9 bases at J, leaving 4 bases unmatched. The CDR3 is CASSLAPSGTEQFF. CDR3 DNA: TGTGCCAGCAGCTTGGCTCCTAGCGGGACTGAGCAGTTCTTC.

This rearrangement joins TRBV18 to TRBJ2-7; maybe TRBD1 (6 bases). Germline lookup yields CDR1 KGHSH and CDR2 LQKENI. The CDR3 loop spans 16 amino acids. Trimming removed 0 bases from V and 2 bases from J, with 14 bases in between. CDR3 coding DNA: TGTGCCAGCTCACCACCCTCAGGGGCTCCAACCTACGAGCAGTACTTC. It translates to CASSPPSGAPTYEQYF. Looking up the rest from reference TRBV18 and TRBJ2-7 gives the full variable domain: NAGVMQNPRHLVRRRGQEARLRCSPMKGHSHVYWYRQLPEEGLKFMVYLQKENIIDESGMPKERFSAEFPKEGPSILRIQQVVRGDSAAYFCASSPPSGAPTYEQYFGPGTRLTVT.

The rearrangement links TRBV5-8 to TRBJ2-7; tentative D call: TRBD2 (6 bases). Trimming left V 3 bases short and J 2 bases short, with 12 bases between. The length of the CDR3 is 14 residues. Looked up from germline, CDR1 is SGHTS and CDR2 is YDEGEE. The CDR3 DNA reads as TGTGCCAGCAGCTGGGGGAGGCTAGCCTACGAGCAGTACTTC. This codes for CASSWGRLAYEQYF.

The rearrangement links TRBV5-1 to TRBJ2-1; 12 bases line up with TRBD2. Germline CDR1 SGHRS, CDR2 YFSETQ. The CDR3 spans 17 residues. With V trimmed by 4 bases and J by 4 bases, 9 bases remained unmatched. The CDR3 loop is CASSTRSSGRDYNEQFF. The CDR3 DNA reads TGCGCCAGCAGCACCCGATCTAGCGGGAGGGATTACAATGAGCAGTTCTTC.

This sequence joins TRBV10-3 and TRBJ2-6; a weak D match, TRBD1 (6 bases). Trimming removed 2 bases at V and 3 bases at J, with 11 bases between. This CDR3 is built from 16 residues. Per germline, CDR1 ENHRY and CDR2 SYGVKD. The CDR3 DNA sequence: TGTGCCATCAGTGAGCCCACAGGGTTTGGGGCCAACGTCCTGACTTTC. Translating gives CAISEPTGFGANVLTF.

This rearrangement joins TRBV18 to TRBJ2-5; no reliable D call. Germline assignment: CDR1 KGHSH and CDR2 LQKENI. Between the trimmed V and J ends, which lost 2 bases and 1 base, there was a span of 2 bases. The CDR3 totals 12 residues. The CDR3 region has the DNA TGTGCCAGCTCACCAGTCCAAGAGACCCAGTACTTC. Its protein product is CASSPVQETQYF. The full variable domain, rest sourced from reference TRBV18 and TRBJ2-5, is NAGVMQNPRHLVRRRGQEARLRCSPMKGHSHVYWYRQLPEEGLKFMVYLQKENIIDESGMPKERFSAEFPKEGPSILRIQQVVRGDSAAYFCASSPVQETQYFGPGTRLLVL.

V is TRBV2 and J is TRBJ1-1; D is ambiguous. This CDR3 spans 15 amino acids. The V gene lost 4 bases and the J gene lost 1 base, with 13 bases spanning the gap. The germline gives CDR1 SNHLY, CDR2 FYNNEI. The CDR3 sequence: CASSVNARENTEAFF. CDR3 sequence (DNA): TGTGCCAGCAGTGTTAATGCTAGGGAGAACACTGAAGCTTTCTTT.

This clone was detected a few times. The chain uses TRBV29-1 and TRBJ2-3; D remains ambiguous. The V end was cut by 6 bases, the J end by 0 bases, with 16 bases between. The CDR3 extends over 15 amino acids. Germline loops: CDR1 SQVTM, CDR2 ANQGSEA. CDR3 DNA sequence: TGCAGCGTCGCGTGGGGATCCACTAGCACAGATACGCAGTATTTT. Encoded protein: CSVAWGSTSTDTQYF.

To note about this clone: Other DNA sequences of this sample code for an identical CDR3. The V gene is TRBV5-4, the J gene TRBJ2-2; D unclear. In germline, CDR1 is SGHNT, CDR2 YYREEE (reference sequence). This CDR3 region has 14 residues. Trimming shortened V by 0 bases and J by 1 base, and 4 bases separated the two germline ends. CDR3 coding DNA: TGTGCCAGCAGCTTGGGAGGGAACACCGGGGAGCTGTTTTTT. The encoded protein is CASSLGGNTGELFF.

This sequence joins TRBV7-3 and TRBJ2-7; 12 positions agree with TRBD2. CDR1 and CDR2 (germline): SGHTA, FQGTGA. The CDR3 runs 15 residues. V trimming: 5 bases; J trimming: 2 bases; junction bases outside the gene matches: 4. For the CDR3, the DNA is TGTGCCAGCAGCCCAGCTAGCGGGGGGGCCTACGAGCAGTACTTC. Translation: CASSPASGGAYEQYF. The variable domain in full, with the rest retrieved from reference TRBV7-3 and TRBJ2-7, is GAGVSQTPSNKVTEKGKYVELRCDPISGHTALYWYRQSLGQGPEFLIYFQGTGAADDSGLPNDRFFAVRPEGSVSTLKIQRTERGDSAVYLCASSPASGGAYEQYFGPGTRLTVT.

The chain is built from TRBV11-2 and TRBJ1-1, with 10 bases that match TRBD1. The J segment lost 7 bases and the V segment lost 3 bases, leaving 8 bases of the junction unmatched. Germline V gene lookup returns CDR1 SGHAT and CDR2 FQNNGV. CDR3 size: 15 residues. Here the CDR3 reads CASSLLTGGEGEAFF. The CDR3 coding sequence is TGTGCCAGCAGCTTGCTGACAGGGGGCGAGGGTGAAGCTTTCTTT.

In nucleotides, the CDR3 is TGTGCCAGCAGTTACGGGGGATCCAACGAGCAGTACTTC. Its protein product is CASSYGGSNEQYF. The V call is TRBV11-2, the J call TRBJ2-7, with D possibly being TRBD2 (6 bases). This CDR3 has 13 residues. V lost 6 bases to trimming and J lost 5 bases, with 14 bases between them. The germline CDR1 and CDR2 sequences are SGHAT and FQNNGV. Using reference TRBV11-2 and TRBJ2-7 for the parts outside the CDR3, the full variable domain is EAGVAQSPRYKIIEKRQSVAFWCNPISGHATLYWYQQILGQGPKLLIQFQNNGVVDDSQLPKDRFSAERLKGVDSTLKIQPAKLEDSAVYLCASSYGGSNEQYFGPGTRLTVT.

The rearrangement links TRBV25-1 to TRBJ1-1, with 7 bases lining up with TRBD1. The CDR3 covers 14 residues. CDR1 MGHDK and CDR2 SYGVNS come from the germline V gene. J lost 6 bases, V lost 8 bases, and 12 bases had no gene match. The CDR3 DNA reads TGTGCCAGCGTCCTGGGAGGGGGCAGGTCTGAAGCTTTCTTT. Encoded protein: CASVLGGGRSEAFF.